These 24 T cell receptor beta chains were all obtained from the same sample, sequenced in a study of cytomegalovirus exposure and HLA in healthy donors. PCR involved 60 Vbeta and 13 Jbeta primers. The method was immunoSEQ multiplex PCR; TCRdb's version includes in-frame clones alone and lacks a portion of them. The table shows about 190,000 clones, with more than 65% occurring only once. Sequenced sample: PBMCs. The source is a middle-aged man in good health and CMV-seropositive.

V gene TRBV2 combines with J gene TRBJ1-2, with 9 bases fitting TRBD1. Trimming cost V 6 bases and J 4 bases; bases outside gene matches: 3. The CDR3 loop spans 13 amino acids. The germline V gene has CDR1 SNHLY and CDR2 FYNNEI. The CDR3 region has the DNA TGTGCCAGCAGGGGACAGGGCGGCTATGGCTACACCTTC. It specifies CASRGQGGYGYTF.

The rearrangement joins TRBV5-4 to TRBJ2-2; 12 nucleotides align to TRBD2. The CDR3 spans 18 residues. The V and J ends lost 4 bases and 6 bases, in that order; junction bases with no gene match: 13. Per germline, CDR1 SGHNT and CDR2 YYREEE (reference sequence). The CDR3 region is CASSQILAGGGAAGELFF. CDR3 in DNA: TGTGCCAGCAGCCAAATACTAGCGGGAGGAGGGGCGGCCGGGGAGCTGTTTTTT.

V usage is TRBV9 and J usage is TRBJ1-4, with D perhaps TRBD1 (6 bases). Between the trimmed V and J ends, which lost 0 bases and 7 bases, there was a span of 13 bases. This CDR3 is built from 15 residues. The germline V gene encodes CDR1 SGDLS and CDR2 YYNGEE. The CDR3 here is CASSVGGGLSEKLFF. CDR3 DNA: TGTGCCAGCAGCGTAGGTGGGGGCCTAAGTGAAAAACTGTTTTTT.

The rearrangement links TRBV11-2 to TRBJ2-3; 8 nucleotides agree with TRBD2. Per the germline V gene, CDR1 is SGHAT and CDR2 is FQNNGV. The trim removed 7 bases at V and 2 bases at J, leaving 17 bases unmatched. This CDR3 region has 18 residues. The CDR3, as DNA: TGTGCCAGCACAACTAGACCTGGTGGCGGGGGGTCCACAGATACGCAGTATTTT. It specifies CASTTRPGGGGSTDTQYF.

This rearrangement joins TRBV5-1 to TRBJ2-7; TRBD2 might be the D (5 bases). Trimming pared 0 bases from V and 5 bases from J, leaving 12 bases between. The CDR3 is 14 amino acids. CDR1 is SGHRS, CDR2 YFSETQ, per germline. The CDR3 sequence: CASSLVSAGDEQYF. DNA of the CDR3: TGCGCCAGCAGCTTGGTTAGTGCCGGGGACGAGCAGTACTTC.

The genes are TRBV5-5 and TRBJ2-2; 7 bases line up with TRBD1. Per the germline V gene, CDR1 is SGHKS and CDR2 is YYEKEE (reference sequence). The CDR3 is made up of 14 amino acids. V lost 4 bases to trimming and J lost 8 bases; unmatched junction nucleotides: 8. This chain's CDR3 is CASSLGQAIGELFF. The CDR3 DNA reads as TGTGCCAGCAGCCTTGGACAGGCCATAGGGGAGCTGTTTTTT.

The chain has TRBV10-3 and TRBJ2-7, with D maybe TRBD1 (5 bases). The CDR3 is 14 residues long. V was clipped by 0 bases and J by 6 bases, with 12 bases between them. Germline loops: CDR1 ENHRY, CDR2 SYGVKD. This chain's CDR3 is CAISESSAGSEQYF. CDR3 nucleotides: TGTGCCATCAGTGAGTCGAGCGCAGGGTCCGAGCAGTACTTC.

The gene calls are TRBV19 and TRBJ2-1; D gene ambiguous. Germline V CDR1 and CDR2: LNHDA, SQIVND (reference sequence). The CDR3 runs 11 residues. V lost 4 bases to trimming and J lost 6 bases, with 4 bases between them. The CDR3 loop is CASSTGNEQFF. The CDR3 region has the DNA TGTGCCAGTAGTACCGGCAATGAGCAGTTCTTC.

A few counts support this clone. The J gene is TRBJ1-5, the V gene TRBV19, with D tentatively TRBD1 (6 bases). This CDR3 has 16 amino acids. V was clipped by 10 bases and J by 5 bases, with 24 bases between them. Germline V gene lookup returns CDR1 LNHDA and CDR2 SQIVND (reference sequence). The CDR3 region has the DNA TGTGCCACCCGGACTTTTAATAAGGGGGAATATCAGCCCCAGCATTTT. Translation gives CATRTFNKGEYQPQHF. Combining the CDR3 with reference TRBV19 and TRBJ1-5 gives the whole variable domain DGGITQSPKYLFRKEGQNVTLSCEQNLNHDAMYWYRQDPGQGLRLIYYSQIVNDFQKGDIAEGYSVSREKKESFPLTVTSAQKNPTAFYLCATRTFNKGEYQPQHFGDGTRLSIL.

The chain has TRBV7-3 and TRBJ1-2, with D possibly TRBD1 on 6 matching bases. Germline V lookup: CDR1 SGHTA, CDR2 FQGTGA. The V end was cut by 2 bases, the J end by 6 bases, with 13 bases between. CDR3 length equals 14 residues. The CDR3 region has the DNA TGTGCCAGCAGCTTAGGCGGGGGGCGAGATGGCTACACCTTC. Amino acid sequence: CASSLGGGRDGYTF.

The chain has TRBV6-6 and TRBJ1-6; tentatively, D is TRBD1 (5 bases). Germline values: CDR1 MNHNY, CDR2 SVGAGI (reference sequence). The CDR3 contains 14 residues. V lost 5 bases and J 4 bases, leaving 9 bases between the germline ends. The CDR3 is CASSAGQYNSPLHF. CDR3 bases: TGTGCCAGCAGTGCAGGGCAGTATAATTCACCCCTCCACTTT.

The chain couples TRBV15 to TRBJ2-3; the D is unclear. The V gene lost 4 bases and the J gene lost 2 bases, with 7 bases spanning the gap. CDR3 size: 13 residues. From germline, CDR1 is LNHNV and CDR2 YYDKDF (reference sequence). DNA of the CDR3: TGTGCCACCAGCACCAGAAACACAGATACGCAGTATTTT. The encoded protein is CATSTRNTDTQYF.

This clone was observed a single time. The rearrangement joins TRBV29-1 to TRBJ2-3, with D unresolved. In germline, CDR1 is SQVTM, CDR2 ANQGSEA. V lost 3 bases, J lost 0 bases, and 4 bases lay in between. The CDR3 sequence is 12 residues long. The CDR3 sequence: CSVDGSTDTQYF. The DNA for the CDR3 is TGCAGCGTTGACGGTAGCACAGATACGCAGTATTTT.

This clone has just a few counts. The rearrangement joins TRBV4-3 to TRBJ1-6; D perhaps matches TRBD1 (5 bases). Germline V gene lookup returns CDR1 LGHNA and CDR2 YSLEER. This CDR3 is 16 amino acids long. Trimming shortened V by 3 bases and J by 7 bases, and 16 bases separated the two germline ends. This CDR3 reads CASSQNWEGLNSPLHF. For the CDR3, the DNA is TGCGCCAGCAGCCAGAACTGGGAGGGGCTGAATTCACCCCTCCACTTT.

The chain carries TRBV19 and TRBJ2-5; tentative D call: TRBD2 (6 bases). This CDR3 is built from 13 residues. V lost 7 bases and J lost 5, with 14 bases in between. CDR1 is LNHDA and CDR2 is SQIVND in the germline V gene (reference sequence). CDR3 sequence reads: CASIGGAAETQYF. In DNA form, the CDR3 reads TGTGCCAGTATAGGCGGGGCGGCGGAGACCCAGTACTTC.

In regard to this clone: The junction departs from the called germline gene at one end, perhaps through a read error. The chain uses TRBV9 and TRBJ2-5, with 7 bases fitting TRBD1. The J call is in doubt because the DNA end fits TRBJ2-7 better. The CDR3 covers 15 residues. CDR1 is SGDLS, CDR2 YYNGEE, per germline. This chain's CDR3 is CVSSVGDRVSYEQYF. Written as DNA, the CDR3 is TGTGTCAGCAGCGTAGGGGACAGAGTTTCCTACGAGCAGTACTTC.

As DNA, the CDR3 is TGTGCCACCTCGGGTTTATATGGCTACACCTTC. Amino acid sequence: CATSGLYGYTF. This chain joins TRBV28 and TRBJ1-2; no clear D. In germline, CDR1 is MDHEN, CDR2 SYDVKM. This CDR3 region has 11 residues. Trimming removed 10 bases at V and 5 bases at J, with 11 bases between.

The rearrangement joins TRBV7-2 to TRBJ1-5; TRBD1 is a possible D gene (6 bases). V gave up 5 bases and J gave up 3 bases, with 8 bases separating them. This CDR3 contains 13 residues. The germline gives CDR1 SGHTA, CDR2 FQGNSA. The CDR3 region is CASSRQANQPQHF. The CDR3 DNA sequence: TGTGCCAGCAGCCGACAGGCCAATCAGCCCCAGCATTTT.

This rearrangement joins TRBV7-2 to TRBJ2-7; D perhaps matches TRBD2 (6 bases). Per the germline V gene, CDR1 is SGHTA and CDR2 is FQGNSA. Trimming shortened V by 1 base and J by 6 bases, and 13 bases separated the two germline ends. The CDR3 spans 14 residues. DNA for the CDR3: TGTGCCAGCAGCTTAGTCGTACTAGCTGGCGAGCAGTACTTC. This encodes CASSLVVLAGEQYF. The full variable domain, completed using reference TRBV7-2 and TRBJ2-7, is GAGVSQSPSNKVTEKGKDVELRCDPISGHTALYWYRQSLGQGLEFLIYFQGNSAPDKSGLPSDRFSAERTGGSVSTLTIQRTQQEDSAVYLCASSLVVLAGEQYFGPGTRLTVT.

This chain uses TRBV11-2 with TRBJ2-3; the match to TRBD2 covers 8 bases. Germline V gives CDR1 SGHAT, CDR2 FQNNGV. V lost 1 base, J lost 4 bases, and 7 bases stayed unmatched. The length of the CDR3 is 16 residues. The CDR3 DNA follows: TGTGCCAGCAGCTTAGTCGCGGGAGGATTGGCAGATACGCAGTATTTT. Translating it yields CASSLVAGGLADTQYF.

The sample holds many counts of this clone. The same CDR3 can be traced to other DNA sequences in this sample. The V and J genes are TRBV7-2 and TRBJ2-3; tentatively, D is TRBD1 (6 bases). The CDR3 length is 15 residues. CDR1 and CDR2 from the germline V gene are SGHTA and FQGNSA. Trimming stripped 2 bases from V and 0 bases from J, with 9 bases between. In DNA, the CDR3 is TGTGCCAGCAGCTTACAGGGGATAAGCACAGATACGCAGTATTTT. Protein sequence: CASSLQGISTDTQYF. The full variable domain, in which reference TRBV7-2 and TRBJ2-3 provide the parts outside the CDR3, is GAGVSQSPSNKVTEKGKDVELRCDPISGHTALYWYRQSLGQGLEFLIYFQGNSAPDKSGLPSDRFSAERTGGSVSTLTIQRTQQEDSAVYLCASSLQGISTDTQYFGPGTRLTVL.

The V call is TRBV5-6, the J call TRBJ1-2, with TRBD1 matching over 9 bases. The ends lost 4 bases at V and 8 bases at J; junction bases unmatched: 9. The V gene's germline CDR1 is SGHDT and CDR2 YYEEEE. The CDR3 length is 14 residues. The CDR3 DNA sequence: TGTGCCAGCAGCGACCGGGACAGGGACATCGGCTACACCTTC. It yields the protein CASSDRDRDIGYTF.

CDR3 in DNA: TGTGCCAGCACTTTGGACAGAAATAGCAATCAGCCCCAGCATTTT. It yields the protein CASTLDRNSNQPQHF. The chain employs TRBV28 and TRBJ1-5; D may be TRBD1 (6 bases). V lost 7 bases and J lost 0, with 13 bases in between. Germline CDR1 is MDHEN and CDR2 is SYDVKM. CDR3 length equals 15 residues.

In its sample, this clone was seen once. This rearrangement joins TRBV29-1 to TRBJ2-3, with TRBD2 matching over 11 bases. The J segment lost 7 bases and the V segment lost 7 bases, leaving 7 bases of the junction unmatched. Germline V CDR1 and CDR2: SQVTM, ANQGSEA. The CDR3 runs 13 residues. The CDR3 here is CSETSGRTNTQYF. As DNA, the CDR3 is TGCAGCGAAACTAGCGGGAGAACAAATACGCAGTATTTT.